This TCR beta chain comes out of a study of T cell responses to AZD1222 COVID-19 vaccine. At the level of the study: Researchers grouped second doses given at about 4 or about 12 weeks into one pool. Overall study findings and caveats: Spike regions recognized by vaccine-associated CD4 TCRs spanned the protein, led by 160-218 and 743-854. It was only after the peak T cell response that any repertoires were sampled.

Germline CDR1 is SGDLS and CDR2 is YYNGEE. V lost 3 bases to trimming and J lost 0 bases, with 12 bases between them. There are 15 residues in the CDR3. In regard to this clone: Its antigen is currently unknown.

Sequencing used immunoSEQ multiplex PCR; TCRdb keeps in-frame clones, though not all of them. Of roughly 100,000 clones in the sample, around 94% were seen once. The sample in question was peripheral blood, obtained on day 0 of AZD1222 vaccination. The chain combines TRBV9 with TRBJ1-1; D gene ambiguous. The origin of this receptor is an adult in good health. The CDR3 DNA reads TGTGCCAGCAGCGCCATGAACTATATGAACACTGAAGCTTTCTTT. Translation: CASSAMNYMNTEAFF.